This TCR beta chain emerged from a study of blood T cell repertoires in COVID-19. Between the trimmed V and J ends, which lost 3 bases and 0 bases, there was a span of 12 bases. This CDR3 has 15 amino acids. Germline assignment: CDR1 GTSNPN and CDR2 SVGIG (reference sequence). Per the authors' pipeline: The authors estimated nucleated cell counts from reference gene primer amplification. TCRdb keeps only in-frame clones here, not all; method: immunoSEQ multiplex PCR. That table is the source of V, J and clone size, and D and trimming were worked out from the DNA. The repertoire includes around 280,000 clones, around 89% of them detected once, and about 1.7% sits in the top ten. The participants were between roughly 18 and 100 years old and came from 24 US areas. Membership in each cohort depended on participant-reported clinical history.

V is TRBV30 and J is TRBJ1-3; D is possibly TRBD1 (5 bases). Sequenced: PBMCs or T cells enriched from blood (not recorded which). The TCR originated in a young woman with acute COVID-19. The DNA for the CDR3 is TGTGCCTGGAGGGCCAGGGATACCTCTGGAAACACCATATATTTT. Its translation: CAWRARDTSGNTIYF.